What follows describes a single T cell receptor beta chain. Its antigen remains undetermined. No much larger clone is present one base from it, and per-base qualities are unavailable. The data were taken from a study of blood T cell repertoires in COVID-19 (dated by TCRdb to the early 2020s). Study-wide context: Samples covering the acute and convalescent phases of COVID-19 were provided by collaborators in the United States, Italy and Spain. Sample metadata almost always included a de-identified subject ID, COVID-19 status, age in years and sex. The material from the prospective study consisted of cDNA or gDNA derived from T cells, B-cell-depleted T cells, or PBMCs. The dataset comprised deeply sampled blood TCRbeta repertoires from subjects exposed to, actively infected with, or recovered from COVID-19. A freely available public database, intended as a resource for researchers studying the immune response to SARS-CoV-2, is where the repertoires were released. The samples were drawn from the first 160 participants of the ongoing ImmuneRACE study and from 950 to 1,500 subjects provided by 6 global collaborators. Where HLA class I and class II types were available, the types were taken from metadata supplied by the sample provider, not from assay-based typing. The paper's findings and limits, for the study overall: Clinical and demographic metadata were provided uncurated, with the amount varying by source and participant.

The CDR3 has 15 amino acids, counting the end cysteine and phenylalanine. Just the 45-base CDR3 DNA is kept, in frame starting at base 1. The germline V gene sets CDR1 to SGHVS and CDR2 to FNYEAQ. Trimming costs V 3 bases and J 1 base, and their ends lie 11 bases apart. TCRbeta CDR3 regions were amplified from genomic DNA using the immunoSEQ Assay, a bias-controlled multiplex PCR. In the source study's methods: The number of nucleated cells in each sample was estimated from the amplification of reference gene primers within the assay. To quantify the absolute abundance of each unique TCRbeta CDR3 rearrangement, sequence reads were collapsed and filtered. For each sample, productive Simpson clonality was calculated as the square root of Simpson's diversity index across productive rearrangements. The clones in this table, taken by TCRdb from immuneACCESS, are in-frame only. Not every clone is retained; where verified, under half of the shortfall comes from an unresolved V gene, and the cause of the rest is unknown. The V and J calls and clone size come from that table; D and trimming were worked out from the DNA. This sample gives about 47,000 clones in total; 65% to 85% of them show up just once. Of the sample, roughly 2.5% falls within the top ten clones.

Each collaborating institution followed its own protocols to collect whole blood in K2EDTA tubes. For TCRbeta analysis, collaborator samples were shipped as frozen whole blood, as isolated PBMCs, or as DNA extracted from either sample type. The rearranged chain carries TRBV7-6 and TRBJ2-3, and the D gene may be TRBD2, 6 bases matching. Material for sequencing was peripheral blood. This TCR was sampled from a man in his fifties with acute or convalescent COVID-19. The DNA sequence is given as TGTGCCAGCAGCTTTGCGGGGCCCCGCACAGATACGCAGTATTTT. Translated, this is CASSFAGPRTDTQYF.